Listed below are T cell receptor beta chains from one sample, sequenced in a study of control samples from healthy donors and cancer patients. The method was immunoSEQ multiplex PCR; TCRdb's version includes in-frame clones alone and lacks a portion of them. The sample records around 140,000 clones, approximately 93% being singletons. Sequenced input: blood. These receptor sequences come from a man between 18 and 35 years old in good health. Both conserved end residues are part of each CDR3. The D gene is left open where the match is weak. Where a row states a size, it is once, few, many or the class of an expanded clone; other rows omit it.

D: -
V: TRBV5-5
size: -
J: TRBJ1-3
CDR3: CASSLTDIPSTIYF
DNA: TGTGCCAGCAGCTTGACAGATATACCTTCCACCATATATTTT

D: -
V: TRBV7-9
size: -
J: TRBJ2-1
CDR3: CASSLDREGEFF
DNA: TGTGCCAGCAGCTTGGACCGCGAGGGGGAGTTCTTC

D: -
V: TRBV28
size: -
J: TRBJ1-5
CDR3: CASGEDHGGFQPQHF
DNA: TGTGCCAGCGGGGAGGACCATGGGGGATTCCAGCCCCAGCATTTT

D: -
V: TRBV29-1
size: -
J: TRBJ2-2
CDR3: CSVRPSAIGELFF
DNA: TGCAGCGTGAGACCTAGCGCAATCGGGGAGCTGTTTTTT

D: TRBD1
V: TRBV9
size: -
J: TRBJ1-1
CDR3: CASSVVVVRGHEAFF
DNA: TGTGCCAGCAGCGTAGTGGTGGTCAGGGGGCATGAAGCTTTCTTT

D: -
V: TRBV6-4
size: few
J: TRBJ1-1
CDR3: CASSVEGSTEAFF
DNA: TGTGCCAGCAGTGTTGAGGGATCCACTGAAGCTTTCTTT

D: -
V: TRBV4-2
size: -
J: TRBJ2-6
CDR3: CASSQVGGPGANVLTF
DNA: TGTGCCAGCAGCCAAGTAGGGGGGCCTGGGGCCAACGTCCTGACTTTC

D: TRBD1
V: TRBV2
size: -
J: TRBJ1-6
CDR3: CASSGTGFISYNSPLHF
DNA: TGTGCCAGCAGTGGGACAGGGTTTATCTCCTATAATTCACCCCTCCACTTT

D: TRBD2
V: TRBV5-6
size: -
J: TRBJ2-3
CDR3: CASSLGLAGAGGNTDTQYF
DNA: TGTGCCAGCAGCTTGGGACTAGCGGGGGCCGGCGGGAACACAGATACGCAGTATTTT

D: -
V: TRBV7-7
size: -
J: TRBJ2-7
CDR3: CASSLGRGSYEQYF
DNA: TGTGCTAGCAGCTTAGGCCGGGGCTCCTACGAGCAGTACTTC

D: TRBD1
V: TRBV28
size: -
J: TRBJ2-1
CDR3: CASSSSGTGRDEQFF
DNA: TGTGCCAGCAGTTCCTCCGGGACAGGTCGTGATGAGCAGTTCTTC

D: -
V: TRBV27
size: once
J: TRBJ1-5
CDR3: CASSSGQNSNQPQHF
DNA: TGTGCCAGCAGTTCTGGACAGAATTCAAATCAGCCCCAGCATTTT

D: -
V: TRBV12-5
size: -
J: TRBJ1-2
CDR3: CASGLARDQGYTF
DNA: TGTGCTAGTGGTTTGGCCAGGGACCAAGGCTACACCTTC

D: TRBD1
V: TRBV4-2
size: -
J: TRBJ1-2
CDR3: CASSQHRQGALYGYTF
DNA: TGTGCCAGCAGCCAGCACCGACAGGGGGCCTTATATGGCTACACCTTC

D: -
V: TRBV27
size: few
J: TRBJ1-6
CDR3: CASKTGDYNSPLHF
DNA: TGTGCCAGCAAAACAGGTGATTATAATTCACCCCTCCACTTT

D: TRBD1
V: TRBV18
size: -
J: TRBJ1-1
CDR3: CASSSYSQGQNTEAFF
DNA: TGTGCCAGCTCATCTTACTCACAGGGGCAGAACACTGAAGCTTTCTTT

D: -
V: TRBV7-9
size: once
J: TRBJ1-5
CDR3: CASSLDFQPQHF
DNA: TGTGCCAGCAGCTTAGATTTCCAGCCCCAGCATTTT

D: TRBD1
V: TRBV5-5
size: -
J: TRBJ2-1
CDR3: CASSYPDRANEQFF
DNA: TGTGCCAGCAGTTATCCGGACAGGGCCAATGAGCAGTTCTTC

D: TRBD1
V: TRBV27
size: -
J: TRBJ1-5
CDR3: CASSSNNRGQPQHF
DNA: TGTGCCAGCAGTTCTAATAACAGGGGGCAGCCCCAGCATTTT

D: -
V: TRBV5-1
size: -
J: TRBJ1-6
CDR3: CASSLSGGRGSPLHF
DNA: TGCGCCAGCAGCTTGTCGGGGGGACGGGGTTCACCCCTCCACTTT

D: -
V: TRBV6-5
size: -
J: TRBJ1-1
CDR3: CASSFRDPTEAFF
DNA: TGTGCCAGCAGTTTCAGGGATCCCACTGAAGCTTTCTTT

D: -
V: TRBV6-2/TRBV6-3
size: -
J: TRBJ2-5
CDR3: CASSYGSETQYF
DNA: TGTGCCAGCAGTTACGGATCAGAGACCCAGTACTTC

D: TRBD1
V: TRBV7-8
size: -
J: TRBJ2-7
CDR3: CASSSNPGTGYHEQYF
DNA: TGTGCCAGCAGCTCGAACCCCGGGACAGGGTATCACGAGCAGTACTTC

D: -
V: TRBV6-6
size: -
J: TRBJ1-6
CDR3: CASSPPDDSYNSPLHF
DNA: TGTGCCAGCAGTCCCCCCGACGACTCCTATAATTCACCCCTCCACTTT

D: -
V: TRBV2
size: -
J: TRBJ1-2
CDR3: CASSELAYYGYTF
DNA: TGTGCCAGCAGTGAACTGGCCTACTATGGCTACACCTTC

D: TRBD1
V: TRBV9
size: -
J: TRBJ1-1
CDR3: CASSPQGAVNTEAFF
DNA: TGTGCCAGCAGCCCCCAGGGGGCGGTGAACACTGAAGCTTTCTTT

D: -
V: TRBV7-2
size: -
J: TRBJ1-2
CDR3: CASSFPSSTF
DNA: TGTGCCAGCAGCTTCCCCAGTAGTACCTTC

D: -
V: TRBV10-3
size: -
J: TRBJ1-5
CDR3: CAISRDLNQPQHF
DNA: TGTGCCATCAGTCGGGACCTCAATCAGCCCCAGCATTTT